The present TCR beta chain was sequenced within a study of T cells after somatic rescue of genetic block. Sequenced by immunoSEQ multiplex PCR; TCRdb stores in-frame clones only, minus some. The sample records approximately 67,000 clones, about 91% being singletons. CDR1 SGDLS and CDR2 YYNGEE come from the germline V gene. Trimming left V 1 base short and J 0 bases short, with 6 bases between. This CDR3 region has 14 residues. The source is a man in his forties. Source material: peripheral blood mononuclear cells (PBMCs). The rearrangement links TRBV9 to TRBJ2-3; D is unresolved. The CDR3 loop is CASSVQASTDTQYF. The CDR3 region has the DNA TGTGCCAGCAGCGTACAAGCCAGCACAGATACGCAGTATTTT.